These T cell receptor beta chains were read from a single sample in a study of neoadjuvant nivolumab and ipilimumab in lung cancer. Method: immunoSEQ multiplex PCR; TCRdb's copy keeps in-frame clones and lacks some. Of about 9,000 clones detected, approximately 77% appear once; the ten largest clones hold 3% to 3.5%. The sample in question was tumor tissue, obtained after neoadjuvant nivolumab, alone or with ipilimumab, at or shortly before surgery. The receptors shown here come from an adult with non-small cell lung cancer. The CDR3 runs from the conserved cysteine through the conserved F or W. D genes are given only for firm matches. Expanded clones get a size class; other rows say once, few or many, or leave the size out.

d_call j_call clone_size v_call cdr3_nt cdr3_aa
. TRBJ2-5 . TRBV6-1 TGTGCCAGCACTCGAACGCAAGAGACCCAGTACTTC CASTRTQETQYF
. TRBJ2-5 once TRBV18 TGTGCCAGCTCACCACCCCCAGGGGAGGAGACCCAGTACTTC CASSPPPGEETQYF
TRBD2 TRBJ2-3 . TRBV11-2 TGTGCCAGCAGCTTATTGACTAGCGGGAGGAAAGATACGCAGTATTTT CASSLLTSGRKDTQYF
TRBD1 TRBJ1-5 . TRBV2 TGTGCCAGCACCGGACAGGGGCCAAGAACTAGCAATCAGCCCCAGCATTTT CASTGQGPRTSNQPQHF
. TRBJ1-1 . TRBV4-1 TGCGCCAGCAGCCAAGATTCTGCGGAGGCTGAAGCTTTCTTT CASSQDSAEAEAFF
. TRBJ2-7 . TRBV6-1 TGTGCCAGCAGTGAAGCGCCAGCGGGCTTCTCCTACGAGCAGTACTTC CASSEAPAGFSYEQYF
. TRBJ2-3 . TRBV5-4 TGTGCCAGCAGCTTAAACGGCCACGGCACAGATACGCAGTATTTT CASSLNGHGTDTQYF
TRBD2 TRBJ2-1 . TRBV19 TGTGCCAGTAGTCCTATGGGCACTAGCGGGGGCTCCTGGTTCTTC CASSPMGTSGGSWFF
TRBD1 TRBJ2-7 few TRBV6-5 TGTGCCAGCAGTAAGGGACAGGGGGTCTTCGACGAGCAGTACTTC CASSKGQGVFDEQYF
TRBD1 TRBJ2-7 . TRBV7-2 TGTGCCAGCAGCTTAGAACAGGGGGTATTCTCCTACGAGCAGTACTTC CASSLEQGVFSYEQYF
. TRBJ2-7 . TRBV30 TGTGCCTGGAGTGGAGGACATCTGGGCCCCTACGAGCAGTACTTC CAWSGGHLGPYEQYF